The source of this TCR beta chain is a study of blood T cell repertoires in COVID-19. Looking at the study overall: T cells, B-cell-depleted T cells, or PBMCs supplied cDNA or gDNA.

The CDR3 sequence is 15 residues long. CDR1 and CDR2 from the germline V gene are MDHEN and SYDVKM. The J segment lost 4 bases and the V segment lost 7 bases, leaving 9 bases of the junction unmatched. TCRdb keeps only in-frame clones here, not all; method: immunoSEQ multiplex PCR. In the table there are 300,000 to 400,000 clones, around nine tenths of which are singletons. V usage is TRBV28 and J usage is TRBJ1-5, with 8 bases identical to TRBD1. Sequences were obtained from peripheral blood. The receptor was isolated from a human donor in a cohort sampled during active COVID-19. The CDR3 nucleotides are TGTGCCAGCACCCTACTGGACAGGGAAAATCAGCCCCAGCATTTT. This translates into CASTLLDRENQPQHF.